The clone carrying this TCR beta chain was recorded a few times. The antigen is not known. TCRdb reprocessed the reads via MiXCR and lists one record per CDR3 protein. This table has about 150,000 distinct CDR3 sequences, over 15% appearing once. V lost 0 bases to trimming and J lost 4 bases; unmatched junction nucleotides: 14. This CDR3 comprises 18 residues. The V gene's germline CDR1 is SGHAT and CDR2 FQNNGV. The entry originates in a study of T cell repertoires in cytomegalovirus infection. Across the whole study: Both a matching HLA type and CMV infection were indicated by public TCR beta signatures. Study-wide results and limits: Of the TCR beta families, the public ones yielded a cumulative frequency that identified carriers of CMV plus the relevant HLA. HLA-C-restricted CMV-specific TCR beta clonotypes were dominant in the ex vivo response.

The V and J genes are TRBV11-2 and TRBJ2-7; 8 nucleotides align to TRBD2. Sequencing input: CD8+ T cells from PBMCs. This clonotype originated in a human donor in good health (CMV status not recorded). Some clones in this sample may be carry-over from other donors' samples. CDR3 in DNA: TGTGCCAGCAGCTTAGATTTGCCCCGGGGAGCGGGAGCATACGAGCAGTACTTC. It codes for CASSLDLPRGAGAYEQYF.